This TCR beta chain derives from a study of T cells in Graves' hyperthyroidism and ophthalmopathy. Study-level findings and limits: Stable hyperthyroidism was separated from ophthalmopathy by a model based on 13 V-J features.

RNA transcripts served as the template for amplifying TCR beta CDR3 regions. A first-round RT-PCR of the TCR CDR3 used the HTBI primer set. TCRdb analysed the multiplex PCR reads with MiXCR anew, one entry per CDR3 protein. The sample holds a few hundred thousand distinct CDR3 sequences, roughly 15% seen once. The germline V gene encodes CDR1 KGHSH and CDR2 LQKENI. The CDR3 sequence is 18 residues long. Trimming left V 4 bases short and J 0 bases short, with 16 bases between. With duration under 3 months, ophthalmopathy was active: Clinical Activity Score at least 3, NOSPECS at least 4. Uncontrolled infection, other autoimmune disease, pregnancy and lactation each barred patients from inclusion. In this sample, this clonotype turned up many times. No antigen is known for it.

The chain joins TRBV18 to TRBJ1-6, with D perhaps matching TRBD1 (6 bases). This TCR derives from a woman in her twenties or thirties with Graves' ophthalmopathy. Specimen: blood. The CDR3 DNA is TGTGCCAGCTCACTCGTTAGCGACAGGAGCTCCTATAATTCACCCCTCCACTTT. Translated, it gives CASSLVSDRSSYNSPLHF.